Presented here are 8 T cell receptor beta chains from one specimen sequenced in a study of beta chain features in type 1 diabetes. cDNA synthesis used the whole RNA isolate, giving expressed TCRB sequences. Profiled with immunoSEQ multiplex PCR; TCRdb holds only in-frame clones, not every one. Among 150,000 to 180,000 clones listed, 8.1% were seen once. Sequences were obtained from central memory CD4+ T cells from blood. Every receptor here comes from a man aged 18 to 29 in good health.

This clone was counted many times. The chain is built from TRBV7-3 and TRBJ2-7; TRBD2 matches 8 bases. Trimming removed 5 bases from V and 6 bases from J; junction bases left unmatched: 6. This CDR3 contains 13 residues. Germline CDR1 is SGHTA and CDR2 is FQGTGA. The CDR3 nucleotides are TGTGCCAGCAGCCTCGGCCGGGGGGGCGAGCAGTACTTC. It codes for CASSLGRGGEQYF. The whole variable domain, filled in from reference TRBV7-3 and TRBJ2-7, reads GAGVSQTPSNKVTEKGKYVELRCDPISGHTALYWYRQSLGQGPEFLIYFQGTGAADDSGLPNDRFFAVRPEGSVSTLKIQRTERGDSAVYLCASSLGRGGEQYFGPGTRLTVT.

V is TRBV5-1 and J is TRBJ2-5, with a tentative D call TRBD2 (6 bases). The V and J ends lost 3 bases and 4 bases respectively, with 13 bases between them. The CDR3 is made up of 14 amino acids. Germline V lookup: CDR1 SGHRS, CDR2 YFSETQ. For the CDR3, the DNA is TGCGCCAGCAGCTCGGGGGATGGGGCAGAGACCCAGTACTTC. This encodes CASSSGDGAETQYF.

This clone was found a few times. The chain carries TRBV28 and TRBJ1-4, with a possible D match to TRBD1 (5 bases). The germline gives CDR1 MDHEN, CDR2 SYDVKM. V was trimmed by 8 bases and J by 10 bases, leaving 17 bases between them. This CDR3 is 13 amino acids long. CDR3 region: CASRGGGGGKLFF. The CDR3 DNA is TGTGCCAGCCGGGGCGGGGGGGGAGGAAAACTGTTTTTT.

The J gene is TRBJ2-2, the V gene TRBV5-1; 7 nucleotides match TRBD2. The CDR3 is 15 amino acids. The germline gives CDR1 SGHRS, CDR2 YFSETQ. The V segment lost 5 bases and the J segment 2 bases; nucleotides outside the gene matches: 6. The CDR3 DNA is TGCGCCAGCAGTGACGGGAGGACCAACACCGGGGAGCTGTTTTTT. Residues: CASSDGRTNTGELFF.

This clone was recorded at least ten times. V is TRBV28 and J is TRBJ2-1; maybe TRBD2 (6 bases). The V end lost 7 bases, the J end lost 0 bases, and 10 bases lay between the germline ends. CDR3 length: 14 amino acids. The germline CDR1 and CDR2 sequences are MDHEN and SYDVKM. CDR3 coding DNA: TGTGCCAGCACGGGAGACCCCTCCTACAATGAGCAGTTCTTC. It encodes CASTGDPSYNEQFF.

This clone came up a few times. V is TRBV5-6 and J is TRBJ1-2; TRBD1 agrees at 7 bases. The CDR3 totals 15 residues. From germline, CDR1 is SGHDT and CDR2 YYEEEE. J was trimmed by 3 bases and V by 6 bases; bases with no gene match: 11. The CDR3 bases are TGTGCCAGCACCCCTTTGAGCCAGGGGGACTATGGCTACACCTTC. This sequence encodes CASTPLSQGDYGYTF.

This sequence joins TRBV7-2 and TRBJ2-7; D uncertain. The CDR3 is made up of 13 amino acids. Trimming took off 3 bases at V and 7 bases at J, with 13 bases between the two ends. Germline CDR1 is SGHTA and CDR2 is FQGNSA. CDR3 DNA: TGTGCCAGCAGCTTTTCCCTTGTCCGGGAGCAGTACTTC. As protein: CASSFSLVREQYF.

The V gene is TRBV14, the J gene TRBJ1-6, with 7 bases matching TRBD1. Germline V gene data show CDR1 as SGHDN and CDR2 as FVKESK. Trimming took 3 bases from V and 9 from J; bases not matched to a gene: 2. The CDR3 is 13 residues long. This CDR3 is CASSQTGSSPLHF. Written as DNA, the CDR3 is TGTGCCAGCAGCCAGACAGGGAGTTCACCCCTCCACTTT.